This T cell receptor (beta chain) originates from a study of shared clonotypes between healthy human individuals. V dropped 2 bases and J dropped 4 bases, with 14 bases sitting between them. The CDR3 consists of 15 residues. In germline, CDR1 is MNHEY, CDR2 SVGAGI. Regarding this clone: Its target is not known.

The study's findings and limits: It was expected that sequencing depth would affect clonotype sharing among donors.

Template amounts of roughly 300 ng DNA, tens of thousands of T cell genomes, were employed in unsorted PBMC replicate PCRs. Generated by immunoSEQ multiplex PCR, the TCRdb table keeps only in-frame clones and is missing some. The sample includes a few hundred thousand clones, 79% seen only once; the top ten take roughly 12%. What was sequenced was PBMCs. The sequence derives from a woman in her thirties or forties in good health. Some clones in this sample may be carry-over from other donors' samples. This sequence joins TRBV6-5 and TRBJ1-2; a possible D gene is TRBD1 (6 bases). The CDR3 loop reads CASSYQSRTVYGYTF. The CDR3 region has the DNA TGTGCCAGCAGTTACCAGTCTCGGACAGTCTATGGCTACACCTTC.